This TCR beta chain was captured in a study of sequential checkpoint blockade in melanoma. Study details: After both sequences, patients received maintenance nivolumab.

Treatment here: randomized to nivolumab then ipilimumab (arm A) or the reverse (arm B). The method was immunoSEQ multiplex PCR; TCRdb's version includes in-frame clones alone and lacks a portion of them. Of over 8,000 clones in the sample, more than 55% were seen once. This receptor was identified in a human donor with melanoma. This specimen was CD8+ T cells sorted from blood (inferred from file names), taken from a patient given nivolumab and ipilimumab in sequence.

The CDR3 is CASSPRGQSNQPQHF. The DNA for the CDR3 is TGTGCCAGCAGCCCGAGAGGACAGAGCAATCAGCCCCAGCATTTT. The V call is TRBV5-5, the J call TRBJ1-5; tentatively, D is TRBD1 (6 bases). Trimming removed 4 bases at V and 1 base at J, with 12 bases between. CDR1 and CDR2 from the germline V gene are SGHKS and YYEKEE (reference sequence). The CDR3 contains 15 residues.